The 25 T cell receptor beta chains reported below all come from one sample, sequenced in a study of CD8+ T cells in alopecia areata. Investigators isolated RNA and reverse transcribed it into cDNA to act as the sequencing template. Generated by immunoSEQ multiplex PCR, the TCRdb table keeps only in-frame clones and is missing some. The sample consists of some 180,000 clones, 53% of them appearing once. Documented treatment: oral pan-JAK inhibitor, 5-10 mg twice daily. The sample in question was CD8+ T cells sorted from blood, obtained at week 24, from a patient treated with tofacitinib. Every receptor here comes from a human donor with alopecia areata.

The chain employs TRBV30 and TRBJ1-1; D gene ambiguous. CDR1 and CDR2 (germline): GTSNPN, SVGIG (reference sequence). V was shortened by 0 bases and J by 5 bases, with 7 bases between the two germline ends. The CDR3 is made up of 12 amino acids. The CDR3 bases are TGTGCCTGGAGTGTACTATCAACTGAAGCTTTCTTT. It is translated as CAWSVLSTEAFF.

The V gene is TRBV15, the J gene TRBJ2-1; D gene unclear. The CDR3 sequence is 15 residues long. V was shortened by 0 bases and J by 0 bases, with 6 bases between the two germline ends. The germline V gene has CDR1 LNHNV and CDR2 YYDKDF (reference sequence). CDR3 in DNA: TGTGCCACCAGCAGAGAAGGAAGCTCCTACAATGAGCAGTTCTTC. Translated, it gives CATSREGSSYNEQFF.

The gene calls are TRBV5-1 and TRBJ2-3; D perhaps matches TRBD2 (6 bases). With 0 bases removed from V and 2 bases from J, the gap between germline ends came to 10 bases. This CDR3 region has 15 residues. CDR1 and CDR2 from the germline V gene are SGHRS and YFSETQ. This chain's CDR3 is CASSLEAGYTDTQYF. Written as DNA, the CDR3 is TGCGCCAGCAGCTTGGAAGCGGGCTACACAGATACGCAGTATTTT.

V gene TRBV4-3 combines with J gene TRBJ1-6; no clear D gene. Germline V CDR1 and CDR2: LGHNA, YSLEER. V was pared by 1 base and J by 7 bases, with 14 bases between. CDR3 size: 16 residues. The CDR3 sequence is CASSQGDRQLNSPLHF. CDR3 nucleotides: TGCGCCAGCAGCCAAGGGGATCGTCAGCTAAATTCACCCCTCCACTTT.

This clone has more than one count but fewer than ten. This chain's CDR3 is CASSERGQWGNEQYF. CDR3 sequence (DNA): TGTGCCAGCAGTGAAAGGGGACAGTGGGGTAATGAGCAGTACTTC. V is TRBV6-1 and J is TRBJ2-7; 7 bases line up with TRBD1. After removal of 2 bases from V and 7 bases from J, the junction contained 11 bases not matched to a gene. Germline V lookup: CDR1 MNHNS, CDR2 SASEGT. This CDR3 is built from 15 residues.

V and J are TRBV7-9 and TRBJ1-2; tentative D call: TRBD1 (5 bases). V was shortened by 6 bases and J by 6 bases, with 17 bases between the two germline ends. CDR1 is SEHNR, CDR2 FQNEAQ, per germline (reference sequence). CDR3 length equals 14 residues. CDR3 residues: CASRSGFAADGYTF. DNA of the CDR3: TGTGCCAGCAGGTCAGGGTTCGCGGCAGATGGCTACACCTTC.

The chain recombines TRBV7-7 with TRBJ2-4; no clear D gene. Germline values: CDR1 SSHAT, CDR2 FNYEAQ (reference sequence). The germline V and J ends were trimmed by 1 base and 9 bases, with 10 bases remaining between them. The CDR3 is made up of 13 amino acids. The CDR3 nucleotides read TGTGCCAGCAGCTTAGGGTCGGGCAGCATTCAGTACTTC. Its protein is CASSLGSGSIQYF. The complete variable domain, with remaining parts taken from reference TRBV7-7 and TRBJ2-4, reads GAGVSQSPRYKVTKRGQDVTLRCDPISSHATLYWYQQALGQGPEFLTYFNYEAQPDKSGLPSDRFSAERPEGSISTLTIQRTEQRDSAMYRCASSLGSGSIQYFGAGTRLSVL.

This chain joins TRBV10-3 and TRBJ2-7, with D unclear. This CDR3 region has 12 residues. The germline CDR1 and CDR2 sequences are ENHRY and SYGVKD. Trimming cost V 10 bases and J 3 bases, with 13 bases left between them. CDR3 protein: CASTTDGYEQYF. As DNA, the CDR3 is TGTGCCAGCACCACGGACGGCTACGAGCAGTACTTC.

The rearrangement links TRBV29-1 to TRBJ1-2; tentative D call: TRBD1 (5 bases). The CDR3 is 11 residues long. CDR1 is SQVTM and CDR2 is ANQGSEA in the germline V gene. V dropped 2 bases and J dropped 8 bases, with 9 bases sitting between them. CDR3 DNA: TGCAGCGTTGAAAGGGACCTCGGCTACACCTTC. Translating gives CSVERDLGYTF.

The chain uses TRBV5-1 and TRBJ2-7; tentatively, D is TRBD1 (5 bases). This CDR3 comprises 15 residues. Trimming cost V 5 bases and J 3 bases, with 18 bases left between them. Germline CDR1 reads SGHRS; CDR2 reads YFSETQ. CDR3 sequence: CASRVLQATRYEQYF. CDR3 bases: TGCGCCAGCAGAGTTTTACAGGCGACCCGCTACGAGCAGTACTTC.

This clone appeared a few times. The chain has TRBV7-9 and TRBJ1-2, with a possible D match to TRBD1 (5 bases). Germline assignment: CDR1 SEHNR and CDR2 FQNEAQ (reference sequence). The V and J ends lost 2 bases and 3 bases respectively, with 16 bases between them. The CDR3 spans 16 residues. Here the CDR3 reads CASSLIEATGDYGYTF. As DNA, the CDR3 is TGTGCCAGCAGCTTAATCGAAGCTACAGGAGACTATGGCTACACCTTC.

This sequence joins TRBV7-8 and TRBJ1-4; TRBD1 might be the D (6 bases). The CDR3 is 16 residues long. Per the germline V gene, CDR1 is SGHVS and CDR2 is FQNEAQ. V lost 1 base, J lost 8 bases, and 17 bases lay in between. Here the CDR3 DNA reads TGTGCCAGCAGCTTAGTTAGCCCCGGGGGCCGGGAAAAACTGTTTTTT. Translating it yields CASSLVSPGGREKLFF.

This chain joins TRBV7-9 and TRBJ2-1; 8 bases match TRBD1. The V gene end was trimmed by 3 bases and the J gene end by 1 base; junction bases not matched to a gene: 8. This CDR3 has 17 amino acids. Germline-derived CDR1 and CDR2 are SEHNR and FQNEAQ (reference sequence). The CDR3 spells CASSFLRQGSSYNEQFF. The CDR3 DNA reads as TGTGCCAGCAGCTTCCTCAGACAGGGGAGTTCCTACAATGAGCAGTTCTTC.

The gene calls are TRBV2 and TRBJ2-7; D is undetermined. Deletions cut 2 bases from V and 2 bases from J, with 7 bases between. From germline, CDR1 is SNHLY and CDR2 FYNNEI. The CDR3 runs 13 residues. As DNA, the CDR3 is TGTGCCAGCAGTGAAAACCTAACCTACGAGCAGTACTTC. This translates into CASSENLTYEQYF. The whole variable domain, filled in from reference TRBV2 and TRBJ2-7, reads EPEVTQTPSHQVTQMGQEVILRCVPISNHLYFYWYRQILGQKVEFLVSFYNNEISEKSEIFDDQFSVERPDGSNFTLKIRSTKLEDSAMYFCASSENLTYEQYFGPGTRLTVT.

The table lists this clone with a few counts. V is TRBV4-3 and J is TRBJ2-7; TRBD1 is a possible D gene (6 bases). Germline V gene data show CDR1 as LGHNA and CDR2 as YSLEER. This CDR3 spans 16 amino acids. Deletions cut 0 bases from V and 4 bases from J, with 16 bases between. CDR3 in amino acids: CASSQDPKHGTYEQYF. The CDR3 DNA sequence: TGCGCCAGCAGCCAAGATCCCAAACATGGGACATACGAGCAGTACTTC.

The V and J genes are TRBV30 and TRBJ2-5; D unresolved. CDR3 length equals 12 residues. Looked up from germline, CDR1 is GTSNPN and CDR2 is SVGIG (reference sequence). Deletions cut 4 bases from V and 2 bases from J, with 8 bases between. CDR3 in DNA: TGTGCCTGGACAAATCGACAAGAGACCCAGTACTTC. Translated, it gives CAWTNRQETQYF.

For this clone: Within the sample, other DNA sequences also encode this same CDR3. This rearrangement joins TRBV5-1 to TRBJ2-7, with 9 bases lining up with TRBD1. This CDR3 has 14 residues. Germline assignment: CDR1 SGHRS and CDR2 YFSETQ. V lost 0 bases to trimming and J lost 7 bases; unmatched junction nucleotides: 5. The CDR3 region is CASSLVQGAEEQYF. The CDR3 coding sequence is TGCGCCAGCAGCTTGGTACAGGGGGCGGAAGAGCAGTACTTC.

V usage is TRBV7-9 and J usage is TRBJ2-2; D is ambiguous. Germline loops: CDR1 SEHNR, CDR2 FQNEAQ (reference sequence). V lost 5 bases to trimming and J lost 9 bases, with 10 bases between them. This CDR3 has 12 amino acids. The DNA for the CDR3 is TGTGCCAGCAGCCTGGACGGACGGGAGCTGTTTTTT. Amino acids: CASSLDGRELFF.

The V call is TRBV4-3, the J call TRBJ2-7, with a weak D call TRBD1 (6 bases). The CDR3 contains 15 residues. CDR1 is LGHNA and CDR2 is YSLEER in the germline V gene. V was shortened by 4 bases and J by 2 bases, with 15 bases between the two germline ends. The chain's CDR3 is CASSLAKQGTYEQYF. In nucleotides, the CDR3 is TGCGCCAGCAGCCTAGCCAAACAGGGAACCTACGAGCAGTACTTC.

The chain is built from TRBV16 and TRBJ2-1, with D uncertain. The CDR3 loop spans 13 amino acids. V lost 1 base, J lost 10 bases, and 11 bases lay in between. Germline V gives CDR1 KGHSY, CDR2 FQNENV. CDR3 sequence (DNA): TGTGCCAGCAGCCAATTTGGTCTATCCGAGCAGTTCTTC. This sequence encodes CASSQFGLSEQFF.

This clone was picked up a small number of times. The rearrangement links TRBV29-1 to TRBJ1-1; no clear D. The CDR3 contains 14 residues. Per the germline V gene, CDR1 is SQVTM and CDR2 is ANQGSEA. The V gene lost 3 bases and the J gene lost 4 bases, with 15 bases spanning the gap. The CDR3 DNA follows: TGCAGCGTTGACCCCCCTGCGGGATTCACTGAAGCTTTCTTT. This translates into CSVDPPAGFTEAFF.

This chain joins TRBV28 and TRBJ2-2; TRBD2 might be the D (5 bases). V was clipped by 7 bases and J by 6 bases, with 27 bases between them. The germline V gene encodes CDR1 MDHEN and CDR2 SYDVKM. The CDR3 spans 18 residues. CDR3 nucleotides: TGTGCCAGCAAAGTTCACGTAATTGAGAGGGCTGCGGCCGGGGAGCTGTTTTTT. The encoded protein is CASKVHVIERAAAGELFF.

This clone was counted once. CDR3 nucleotides: TGTGCCAGCAGCGAAGGACTGAGTCCCAAGGGCTACACCTTC. Protein sequence: CASSEGLSPKGYTF. The chain links TRBV7-2 to TRBJ1-2; D unresolved. CDR1 and CDR2 (germline): SGHTA, FQGNSA. The CDR3 is 14 amino acids. Trimming took 5 bases from V and 8 from J, leaving 18 bases between them.

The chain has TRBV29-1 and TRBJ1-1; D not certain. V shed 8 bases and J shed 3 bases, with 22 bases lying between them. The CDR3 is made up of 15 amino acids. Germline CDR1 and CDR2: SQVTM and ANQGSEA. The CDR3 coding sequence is TGCAGCTCGCTTAGACAAGTCGGGCCCCACACTGAAGCTTTCTTT. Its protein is CSSLRQVGPHTEAFF. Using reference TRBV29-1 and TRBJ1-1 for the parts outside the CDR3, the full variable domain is SAVISQKPSRDICQRGTSLTIQCQVDSQVTMMFWYRQQPGQSLTLIATANQGSEATYESGFVIDKFPISRPNLTFSTLTVSNMSPEDSSIYLCSSLRQVGPHTEAFFGQGTRLTVV.

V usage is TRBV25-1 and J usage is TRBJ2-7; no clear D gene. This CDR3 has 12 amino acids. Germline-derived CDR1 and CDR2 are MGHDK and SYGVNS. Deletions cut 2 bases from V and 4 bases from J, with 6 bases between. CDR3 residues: CASSEEGYEQYF. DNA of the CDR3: TGTGCCAGCAGTGAAGAAGGATACGAGCAGTACTTC.